This T cell receptor beta chain was profiled in a study of beta chain features in type 1 diabetes. Study context: Patients and healthy donors were similar in age, gender and cell yields.

This clone was counted a few times. Its specificity is not known. Whole-study findings and limits: For Type 1 diabetes patients, all four CD4+ subsets carried TCRB CDR3s that were moderately but significantly shorter.

This CDR3 contains 15 residues. Per germline, CDR1 SNHLY and CDR2 FYNNEI. V lost 6 bases, J lost 9 bases, and 14 bases stayed unmatched. The entirety of the isolated RNA underwent reverse transcription, so expressed TCRB transcripts were sequenced. Measured with immunoSEQ multiplex PCR; TCRdb has only the in-frame clones, and not every one. In the table there are about 260,000 clones, about a fifth of which are singletons. The genes are TRBV2 and TRBJ1-2, with 9 bases matching TRBD1. This sequence was found in a woman in her forties with type 1 diabetes. The sequenced material came from naive CD4+ T cells from blood. In nucleotides, the CDR3 is TGTGCCAGCAGCGCTGGACAGGGGAACAGTCTGAGCTACACCTTC. It encodes CASSAGQGNSLSYTF. The whole variable domain, filled in from reference TRBV2 and TRBJ1-2, reads EPEVTQTPSHQVTQMGQEVILRCVPISNHLYFYWYRQILGQKVEFLVSFYNNEISEKSEIFDDQFSVERPDGSNFTLKIRSTKLEDSAMYFCASSAGQGNSLSYTFGSGTRLTVV.